This T cell receptor (beta chain) was profiled in a study of PD-1 blockade in classical Hodgkin lymphoma (dated by TCRdb to 2020 to 2021). About the full investigation: Nivolumab dosing was 3 mg/kg intravenously every 2 weeks, continuing until either disease progression or unacceptable toxicity. The study used TCR beta sequencing and CyTOF to define a peripheral blood immune signature of response to PD-1 blockade in classical Hodgkin lymphoma. What the work shows at the level of the full study, not this receptor alone: By C4D1, a significant rise was seen in CD4+ TCR diversity but not in CD8+ TCR diversity (p=0.0027 vs p=0.16), and the rise was most apparent among complete responders (p=0.02). Baseline diversity similar to that of newly diagnosed patients was observed in trial patients achieving complete response, whereas significantly lower diversity was observed in partial responders and progressors. Baseline TCR diversity was reported to be lower in newly diagnosed patients than in healthy donors, and even lower in relapsed/refractory patients. Lower diversity was observed in patients in whom nivolumab was started less than 1 year after ASCT, and these patients were excluded from later analyses so that confounding by immune reconstitution would be avoided. The study was restricted to a single clinical trial cohort, and the causes of repertoire differences, possibly disease activity or prior therapy, were left undefined.

Read against the paper, the sample's time point label means: cycle 4 day 1 (C4D1), after 6 weeks of nivolumab. All trial patients had relapsed after autologous stem cell transplantation, with cohorts A, B and C differing in prior brentuximab vedotin exposure. Using a Miltenyi CD4+ T cell isolation kit, CD4+ T cells were purified from thawed PBMCs through magnetic negative selection. A total of over 55 patients with relapsed/refractory classical Hodgkin lymphoma made up the trial cohort, and each patient's best overall response was complete response, partial response or progressive disease. Single-agent nivolumab was administered to trial patients in the multi-cohort phase II CheckMate 205 trial. An independent review committee assessed best overall response using the 2007 International Working Group response criteria. PBMCs from the trial were collected at three points: immediately before nivolumab initiation (C1D1), and during therapy at cycle 2 day 1 and cycle 4 day 1. Peripheral blood was collected in 8 mL Vacutainer Cell Preparation Tubes, from which PBMCs were isolated by centrifugation and then cryopreserved. Purified CD4+ and CD8+ fractions were prepared only for cases with an additional available PBMC sample. On LS columns in a quadroMACS separator, the magnetically labelled cells were depleted, and the flow-through was collected as the purified fraction.

The Qiagen DNeasy kit was used to extract genomic DNA from unsorted PBMCs and from the negatively selected CD4+ and CD8+ fractions. Using primers that anneal to V and J segments, immunoSEQ multiplex PCR amplified the TCR beta CDR3 regions. A synthetic immune receptor repertoire was used to minimize amplification bias, and remaining bias was computationally removed after sequencing. In the authors' own workflow: Custom Python scripts were used to quantify repertoire diversity as the Shannon entropy index. Unsorted, CD4+ and CD8+ repertoires were examined separately, except in combined analyses, for which CD4+ and CD8+ sequences were merged in silico. A clone was considered expanded if an increase in frequency of at least 2-fold after treatment relative to C1D1 was found, and a pseudocount of 0.5 was applied to clones undetected at baseline. Clones with 0 or 1 copy at C1D1 were defined as singleton clones, while clones with 2 or more copies were defined as non-singleton clones. Clones expanded in unsorted samples were annotated as CD4+, CD8+ or unknown by matching protein sequences in sorted samples from the same patient. Wilcoxon tests on paired samples were used to test changes in diversity from C1D1 to C4D1. TCRdb carries this immuneACCESS record with in-frame sequences only. Its versions omit some clonotypes, under half of them owing to an unresolved V gene in the studies checked, with the rest unexplained. V and J calls plus clone size are reproduced from that table; the DNA served to infer D and trimming. Present in this sample are 30,000 to 35,000 clones, roughly four fifths of which were seen just once. Jointly, the top ten make up roughly 0.75% of the sample.

The CDR3, from cysteine to phenylalanine, totals 13 residues. Only the CDR3 DNA is retained, 39 bases long and in frame from the first base. CDR1 is given as GTSNPN and CDR2 as SVGIG, both from the germline V gene (reference sequence). Between the V and J ends, shortened by 8 bases and 5 bases respectively, the junction contains 18 bases. A note on this clone: The antigen this receptor binds is unknown. Nothing much larger sits one base from this clone, and base qualities are not available.

This TCR was sampled from a human donor with classical Hodgkin lymphoma. This sequence uses TRBV30 and TRBJ2-5; no D segment can be confidently identified. The source was CD4+ T cells from blood, collected before the fourth cycle of nivolumab. CDR3 reads: CAVDSPVGETQYF. The nucleotides read TGTGCCGTCGACTCTCCTGTGGGGGAGACCCAGTACTTC.